This TCR beta chain was observed in a study of radiotherapy plus CTLA-4 blockade in lung cancer. Study overall: Of the patients, about 19% showed objective responses and around 34% attained disease control. Study results and caveats: In blood, early T cell clone dynamics reportedly predicted response best, together with interferon-beta.

On this clone itself: Antigen unknown.

The assay was immunoSEQ multiplex PCR, and TCRdb's table has in-frame clones only and misses some. The sample consists of around 100,000 clones, roughly 77% of them appearing once. Chemo-refractory metastatic non-small-cell lung cancer patients received focal radiation with ipilimumab CTLA-4 blockade. This material consisted of peripheral blood, taken from a patient treated with radiotherapy plus ipilimumab. The sequence was obtained from a human donor with non-small cell lung cancer that progressed on radiotherapy plus ipilimumab. Some clones in this sample may be carry-over from other donors' samples.

This chain's CDR3 is CASSLFTDSFQYF. The CDR3 coding sequence is TGTGCCAGCAGTTTATTCACCGACAGTTTTCAGTACTTC. V usage is TRBV28 and J usage is TRBJ2-4; TRBD1 is a possible D gene (5 bases). V gave up 1 base and J gave up 11 bases, with 12 bases separating them. Germline loops: CDR1 MDHEN, CDR2 SYDVKM. The CDR3 is 13 residues long.